The clone carrying this T cell receptor beta chain was seen many times. Its specificity is not known. The sample is drawn from a study of read filtering for tumor transcriptome and immune sequencing. Study context: Patients were 16 to 20 male and some 13 female, mean age 65.9 years, range about 47 to 80. Whole-transcriptome libraries were prepared after DNase treatment. TCR-mapped reads were about 3.5 to 10.27 million with IR-seq versus roughly 85 to 1,400 with RNA-seq.

Findings of the study overall: Even smaller IR-seq throughput identified most shared clonotypes.

The V gene end was trimmed by 4 bases and the J gene end by 1 base; junction bases not matched to a gene: 2. Germline CDR1 and CDR2: KGHSH and LQKENI. The CDR3 has 14 amino acids. This library used roughly 430 ng RNA and molecular barcoded adaptors spanning alpha/delta and beta/gamma chains. TCRdb re-analysed the reads in MiXCR, keeping a single row per CDR3 protein. The table lists 50,000 to 65,000 distinct CDR3 sequences, around 21% of them singletons. The source material was a population of CD138-negative cells sorted from bone marrow. The clonotype was recovered from a donor at least 40 years old with multiple myeloma. This rearrangement joins TRBV18 to TRBJ2-7, with TRBD1 identical over 9 bases. Here the CDR3 reads CASSLTGGSYEQYF. CDR3 in DNA: TGTGCCAGCTCACTGACAGGGGGTTCCTACGAGCAGTACTTC.